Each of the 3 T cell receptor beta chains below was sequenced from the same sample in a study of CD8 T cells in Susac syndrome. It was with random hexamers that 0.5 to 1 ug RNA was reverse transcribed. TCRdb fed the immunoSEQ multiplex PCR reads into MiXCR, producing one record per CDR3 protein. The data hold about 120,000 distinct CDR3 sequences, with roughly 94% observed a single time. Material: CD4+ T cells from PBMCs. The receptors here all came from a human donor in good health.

CDR3 nucleotides: TGTGCCTGGAGTGTAACTCGGACTAGCGGGAGGGCCCACACAAATGAGCAGTTCTTC. Its protein is CAWSVTRTSGRAHTNEQFF. This chain connects TRBV30 to TRBJ2-1; 15 bases match TRBD2. The CDR3 has 19 residues. With 0 bases clipped from V and 7 bases from J, the junction kept 13 bases outside the gene matches. Looked up from germline, CDR1 is GTSNPN and CDR2 is SVGIG (reference sequence).

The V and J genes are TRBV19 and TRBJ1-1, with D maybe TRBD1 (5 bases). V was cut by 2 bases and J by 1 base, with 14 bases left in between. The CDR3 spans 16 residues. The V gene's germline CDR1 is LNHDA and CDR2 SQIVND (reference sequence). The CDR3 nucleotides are TGTGCCAGTAGTATAATGTCGGGACGGGCGAACACTGAAGCTTTCTTT. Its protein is CASSIMSGRANTEAFF.

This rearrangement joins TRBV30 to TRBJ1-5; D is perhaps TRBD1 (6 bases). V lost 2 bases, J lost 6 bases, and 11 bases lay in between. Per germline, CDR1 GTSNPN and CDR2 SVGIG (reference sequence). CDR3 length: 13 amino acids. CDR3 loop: CAWSRGGPQPQHF. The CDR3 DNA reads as TGTGCCTGGAGTAGGGGGGGGCCTCAGCCCCAGCATTTT.